This TCR beta chain was sequenced for a study of radiation and T cells in renal cell carcinoma. General study results and limits: In blood, top tumor clones expanded by 2 weeks, shrinking by 4.

Treatment: 15 Gy SBRT to primary tumor, nephrectomy 4 weeks later. The protocol was immunoSEQ multiplex PCR, while the TCRdb copy is restricted to in-frame clones and leaves out a portion. The top ten hold around 13% of the sample, which has almost 20,000 clones, less than 65% seen once. This CDR3 is built from 11 residues. Trimming stripped 2 bases from V and 5 bases from J, with 6 bases between. Looked up from germline, CDR1 is GTSNPN and CDR2 is SVGIG (reference sequence). As for this clone: Its matching antigen is unknown.

Material: tumor tissue, obtained from a patient whose treatment included radiotherapy and nephrectomy. The sequence derives from a woman aged 70-85 years with renal cell carcinoma. The J gene is TRBJ1-1, the V gene TRBV30, with D uncertain. CDR3: CAWSLATEAFF. In DNA, the CDR3 is TGTGCCTGGAGTTTAGCGACTGAAGCTTTCTTT.